These 29 T cell receptor beta chains were all obtained from the same sample, sequenced in a study of blood T cells in healthy people across ages. A second PCR of 7 to 11 cycles used a sample-barcoded 5' primer and a J-beta primer mix. Each CDR3 protein is one row after TCRdb ran MiXCR on the 5' RACE reads. Of some 1.5 million distinct CDR3 sequences listed, 25% to 30% are singletons. Sequencing input: blood. All receptors derive from a woman in her twenties or thirties in good health.

This clonotype was seen more than once but under ten times. V usage is TRBV5-1 and J usage is TRBJ2-5, with D perhaps matching TRBD1 (6 bases). The CDR3 consists of 15 residues. The germline V and J ends were trimmed by 2 bases and 1 base, with 12 bases remaining between them. In germline, CDR1 is SGHRS, CDR2 YFSETQ. CDR3 DNA sequence: TGCGCCAGCAGCTTCGGTGGACAGATCCAAGAGACCCAGTACTTC. Protein product: CASSFGGQIQETQYF.

The V gene is TRBV20-1, the J gene TRBJ2-4; TRBD2 matches 12 bases. V shed 6 bases, J shed 13 bases, and the junction held 19 bases outside the gene matches. This CDR3 is 16 amino acids long. CDR1 and CDR2 (germline): DFQATT, SNEGSKA (reference sequence). DNA of the CDR3: TGCAGTGCCCGAGGGCTAGCGGGAGGGTTGGGCAATGAGCAGTACTTC. It codes for CSARGLAGGLGNEQYF.

This clonotype was found a few times. This chain uses TRBV7-8 with TRBJ2-3; D remains ambiguous. V dropped 2 bases and J dropped 6 bases, with 12 bases sitting between them. The germline V gene encodes CDR1 SGHVS and CDR2 FQNEAQ. CDR3 length: 14 residues. This CDR3 reads CASSLLPALDTQYF. The CDR3, as DNA: TGTGCCAGCAGCTTACTGCCCGCCCTGGATACGCAGTATTTT. The whole variable domain, filled in from reference TRBV7-8 and TRBJ2-3, reads GAGVSQSPRYKVAKRGQDVALRCDPISGHVSLFWYQQALGQGPEFLTYFQNEAQLDKSGLPSDRFFAERPEGSVSTLKIQRTQQEDSAVYLCASSLLPALDTQYFGPGTRLTVL.

This clonotype occurred many times. The chain carries TRBV12-3 or TRBV12-4 and TRBJ2-7; unclear D gene. With 3 bases removed from V and 0 bases from J, the gap between germline ends came to 12 bases. The CDR3 length is 15 residues. The CDR3 sequence: CASSFRQASSYEQYF. For the CDR3, the DNA is TGTGCCAGCAGTTTCCGGCAGGCAAGCTCCTACGAGCAGTACTTC.

This clonotype was counted at least ten times. The chain's CDR3 is CASSSYRDLGQPQHF. The CDR3 coding sequence is TGTGCCAGCAGTTCCTACAGGGATCTTGGACAGCCCCAGCATTTT. V and J are TRBV6-2 or TRBV6-3 and TRBJ1-5; maybe TRBD1 (6 bases). Looked up from germline, CDR1 is MNHEY and CDR2 is SVGEGT. V was clipped by 4 bases and J by 7 bases, with 17 bases between them. This CDR3 is 15 amino acids long.

This sequence joins TRBV7-9 and TRBJ2-5; TRBD1 is a possible D gene (6 bases). CDR3 length: 14 residues. Trimming left V 7 bases short and J 4 bases short, with 16 bases between. Germline CDR1 reads SEHNR; CDR2 reads FQNEAQ (reference sequence). For the CDR3, the DNA is TGTGCCAGCAATTCAAACAGGGTTGGAGAGACCCAGTACTTC. Its translation is CASNSNRVGETQYF.

The rearrangement links TRBV20-1 to TRBJ2-4; 9 positions agree with TRBD2. The tail of the sequence fits TRBJ2-7 better, so the J call may be wrong. Germline V gene sequence: CDR1 DFQATT, CDR2 SNEGSKA (reference sequence). The CDR3 is made up of 15 amino acids. The DNA of the CDR3 is TGCAGTGCCACGGGGGAAAGCGGGAGGATGGACGAGCAGTACTTC. It is translated as CSATGESGRMDEQYF.

Worth noting for this clonotype: Its ends do not fully match the called genes, so a read error is possible. CDR3 sequence: CASSAAENYGCTF. In nucleotides, the CDR3 is TGTGCCAGCAGCGCCGCAGAAAACTATGGCTGCACCTTC. The chain combines TRBV9 with TRBJ1-2; D is unclear. The CDR3 length is 13 residues. Germline CDR1 SGDLS, CDR2 YYNGEE.

The DNA of the CDR3 is TGCAGTGCTACAGGGGCTGCCAATCAGCCCCAGCATTTT. It yields the protein CSATGAANQPQHF. The chain recombines TRBV20-1 with TRBJ1-5, with TRBD1 as a possible D gene (6 bases). V gave up 4 bases and J gave up 3 bases, with 10 bases separating them. The CDR3 has 13 amino acids. In germline, CDR1 is DFQATT, CDR2 SNEGSKA (reference sequence).

The table lists this clonotype with a count of one. One end of the junction varies from germline; a read error may be responsible. The genes are TRBV29-1 and TRBJ2-7; 7 bases agree with TRBD1. The CDR3 extends over 13 amino acids. Germline CDR1 SQVTM, CDR2 ANQGSEA. CDR3 region: CSVEDHRGNKQYF. The DNA of the CDR3 is TGCAGCGTGGAAGATCACAGGGGTAACAAGCAGTACTTC.

V gene TRBV7-6 combines with J gene TRBJ1-6, with D possibly TRBD1 on 6 matching bases. This CDR3 has 13 residues. V gave up 6 bases and J gave up 5 bases, with 8 bases separating them. The germline gives CDR1 SGHVS, CDR2 FNYEAQ. The CDR3 DNA reads as TGTGCCAGCAGTCAGGGGAATAATTCACCCCTCCACTTT. It is translated as CASSQGNNSPLHF.

This clonotype was detected a few times. The rearrangement uses TRBV16 and TRBJ2-6; D remains ambiguous. The germline gives CDR1 KGHSY, CDR2 FQNENV. Trimming shortened V by 4 bases and J by 0 bases, and 10 bases separated the two germline ends. This CDR3 is built from 16 residues. CDR3 DNA sequence: TGTGCCAGCAGCCCGGAGCGTTCCTCTGGGGCCAACGTCCTGACTTTC. It yields the protein CASSPERSSGANVLTF.

Ten or more counts support this clonotype. The chain is built from TRBV20-1 and TRBJ2-7, with D maybe TRBD2 (6 bases). V was trimmed by 7 bases and J by 0 bases, leaving 13 bases between them. The CDR3 has 13 amino acids. Germline V lookup: CDR1 DFQATT, CDR2 SNEGSKA (reference sequence). CDR3 sequence reads: CSGHSGDSYEQYF. Here the CDR3 DNA reads TGCAGTGGTCATAGCGGAGACTCCTACGAGCAGTACTTC.

This chain joins TRBV12-3 or TRBV12-4 and TRBJ2-2; D remains unclear. V was cut by 0 bases and J by 2 bases, with 10 bases left in between. CDR3 length equals 16 residues. Here the CDR3 DNA reads TGTGCCAGCAGTTTAGCCACTCACATAAACACCGGGGAGCTGTTTTTT. This codes for CASSLATHINTGELFF.

The V call is TRBV30, the J call TRBJ2-6; D is tentatively TRBD1 or TRBD2 (6 bases each). V was shortened by 6 bases and J by 4 bases, with 13 bases between the two germline ends. Germline assignment: CDR1 GTSNPN and CDR2 SVGIG (reference sequence). The CDR3 extends over 14 amino acids. The CDR3 coding sequence is TGTGCCTGCGGGAACGGGGGCGGGGCCAACGTCCTGACTTTC. Protein: CACGNGGGANVLTF.

The chain couples TRBV5-1 to TRBJ1-1, with no clear D. Trimming removed 5 bases at V and 0 bases at J, with 8 bases between. CDR3 length: 13 amino acids. Germline lookup yields CDR1 SGHRS and CDR2 YFSETQ. Here the CDR3 DNA reads TGCGCCAGCAGGGTTGATCTGAACACTGAAGCTTTCTTT. Translation: CASRVDLNTEAFF.

A few counts support this clonotype. This rearrangement joins TRBV4-1 to TRBJ2-7, with 10 nucleotides matching TRBD1. CDR3 length equals 15 residues. Germline CDR1 and CDR2: MGHRA and YSYEKL. Trimming cost V 1 base and J 3 bases; bases outside gene matches: 3. CDR3 in DNA: TGCGCCAGCAGCCAAGGACAGGGGGCGAACTACGAGCAGTACTTC. Amino acid sequence: CASSQGQGANYEQYF.

V gene TRBV5-5 combines with J gene TRBJ2-1; tentatively, D is TRBD2 (5 bases). V lost 1 base and J lost 0, with 11 bases in between. There are 16 residues in the CDR3. Germline assignment: CDR1 SGHKS and CDR2 YYEKEE (reference sequence). The CDR3 here is CASSLLATSSYNEQFF. CDR3 nucleotide sequence: TGTGCCAGCAGCTTGTTGGCCACTAGCTCCTACAATGAGCAGTTCTTC. Variable domain in full (rest from reference TRBV5-5 and TRBJ2-1): DAGVTQSPTHLIKTRGQQVTLRCSPISGHKSVSWYQQVLGQGPQFIFQYYEKEERGRGNFPDRFSARQFPNYSSELNVNALLLGDSALYLCASSLLATSSYNEQFFGPGTRLTVL.

There are a few counts of this clonotype. The J gene is TRBJ1-1, the V gene TRBV29-1; no clear D gene. V gave up 0 bases and J gave up 5 bases, with 13 bases separating them. The CDR3 extends over 14 amino acids. Germline V gene lookup returns CDR1 SQVTM and CDR2 ANQGSEA. CDR3 coding DNA: TGCAGCGTTGAAGAGGGGAGGGTAGAAACTGAAGCTTTCTTT. Translated: CSVEEGRVETEAFF.

This clonotype was seen a handful of times. The chain couples TRBV3-1 to TRBJ2-4; 14 nucleotides line up with TRBD2. With 2 bases clipped from V and 13 bases from J, the junction kept 7 bases outside the gene matches. The CDR3 spans 15 residues. Per the germline V gene, CDR1 is LGHDT and CDR2 is YNNKEL (reference sequence). The CDR3 loop reads CASSQRLAGGTNQYF. The DNA of the CDR3 is TGTGCCAGCAGCCAACGACTAGCGGGAGGGACAAACCAGTACTTC.

This clonotype was detected many times. J is TRBJ1-5 and V is TRBV12-3 or TRBV12-4; TRBD1 matches 8 bases. The CDR3 covers 14 residues. The junction had 5 bases not matched to a gene; V was cut back by 3 bases and J by 7 bases. The CDR3 sequence is CASSLDRADQPQHF. The CDR3 DNA is TGTGCCAGCAGTTTGGACAGGGCCGACCAGCCCCAGCATTTT.

The rearrangement joins TRBV7-9 to TRBJ2-2; D gene ambiguous. CDR3 length: 15 residues. Germline CDR1 SEHNR, CDR2 FQNEAQ (reference sequence). V lost 4 bases, J lost 2 bases, and 11 bases lay in between. CDR3 region: CASSCYSLNTGELFF. Here the CDR3 DNA reads TGTGCCAGCAGCTGCTATAGTCTCAACACCGGGGAGCTGTTTTTT.

This rearrangement joins TRBV7-9 to TRBJ1-1; D unclear. Germline CDR1 SEHNR, CDR2 FQNEAQ (reference sequence). V shed 5 bases and J shed 6 bases, with 16 bases lying between them. The CDR3 spans 14 residues. In DNA, the CDR3 is TGTGCCAGCAGCGAGTTCGGTGTTGGGGCTGAAGCTTTCTTT. The encoded protein is CASSEFGVGAEAFF.

In this sample, this clonotype turned up a few times. The chain is built from TRBV12-3 or TRBV12-4 and TRBJ1-2; 7 bases line up with TRBD1. The junction had 11 bases not matched to a gene; V was cut back by 8 bases and J by 5 bases. There are 14 residues in the CDR3. The DNA of the CDR3 is TGTGCCAGCGGAGAAACAGGGGTGGCTTATGGCTACACCTTC. It specifies CASGETGVAYGYTF.

This clonotype has more than one count but fewer than ten. This CDR3 reads CASRPGQNSNQPQHF. CDR3 coding DNA: TGTGCCAGCAGACCGGGACAGAATAGCAATCAGCCCCAGCATTTT. The J gene is TRBJ1-5, the V gene TRBV12-3 or TRBV12-4, with 7 nucleotides matching TRBD1. This CDR3 contains 15 residues. With 6 bases clipped from V and 0 bases from J, the junction kept 5 bases outside the gene matches.

The rearrangement uses TRBV6-5 and TRBJ2-3; D remains ambiguous. Trimming took 6 bases from V and 0 from J, leaving 16 bases between them. The CDR3 sequence is 16 residues long. Germline V CDR1 and CDR2: MNHEY, SVGAGI. The CDR3 spells CASRAARRRSTDTQYF. The CDR3 nucleotides read TGTGCCAGCAGGGCGGCCAGGAGAAGGAGCACAGATACGCAGTATTTT.

The chain uses TRBV7-2 and TRBJ2-1; the D gene is possibly TRBD1 (6 bases). The CDR3 contains 12 residues. Trimming took off 6 bases at V and 9 bases at J, with 12 bases between the two ends. The germline V gene encodes CDR1 SGHTA and CDR2 FQGNSA. The CDR3: CASSFDRPEQFF. The CDR3 DNA follows: TGTGCCAGCAGTTTCGACAGGCCTGAGCAGTTCTTC.

The V and J genes are TRBV5-1 and TRBJ2-3; possible D gene TRBD2, 7 bases. Germline CDR1 SGHRS, CDR2 YFSETQ. Trimming removed 4 bases from V and 3 bases from J, with 24 bases in between. The CDR3 has 18 residues. CDR3 in amino acids: CASSIRPLRGHETDTQYF. The CDR3 DNA reads TGCGCCAGCAGCATCCGACCCTTGCGGGGGCACGAGACAGATACGCAGTATTTT.

In this sample, this clonotype turned up many times. The rearrangement uses TRBV18 and TRBJ2-3, with a tentative D call TRBD1 (6 bases). V was clipped by 0 bases and J by 5 bases, with 12 bases between them. The CDR3 is 15 residues long. Germline CDR1 KGHSH, CDR2 LQKENI. The CDR3 is CASSPPLGGRDTQYF. As DNA, the CDR3 is TGTGCCAGCTCACCACCATTAGGGGGACGAGATACGCAGTATTTT.